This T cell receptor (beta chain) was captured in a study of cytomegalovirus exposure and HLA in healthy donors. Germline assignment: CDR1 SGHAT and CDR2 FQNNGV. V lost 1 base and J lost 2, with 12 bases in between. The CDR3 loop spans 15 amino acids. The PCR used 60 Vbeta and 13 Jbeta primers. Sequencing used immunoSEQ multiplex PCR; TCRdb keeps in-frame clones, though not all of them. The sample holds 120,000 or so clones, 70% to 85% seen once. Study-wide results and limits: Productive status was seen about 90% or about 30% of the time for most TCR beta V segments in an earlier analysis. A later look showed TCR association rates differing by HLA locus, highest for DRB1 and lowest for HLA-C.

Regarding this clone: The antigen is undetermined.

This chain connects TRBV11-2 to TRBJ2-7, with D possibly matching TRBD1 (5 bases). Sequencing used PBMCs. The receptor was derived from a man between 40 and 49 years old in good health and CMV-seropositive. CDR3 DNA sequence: TGTGCCAGCAGCTTAGGATTTCAGGGCCCCTACGAGCAGTACTTC. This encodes CASSLGFQGPYEQYF.